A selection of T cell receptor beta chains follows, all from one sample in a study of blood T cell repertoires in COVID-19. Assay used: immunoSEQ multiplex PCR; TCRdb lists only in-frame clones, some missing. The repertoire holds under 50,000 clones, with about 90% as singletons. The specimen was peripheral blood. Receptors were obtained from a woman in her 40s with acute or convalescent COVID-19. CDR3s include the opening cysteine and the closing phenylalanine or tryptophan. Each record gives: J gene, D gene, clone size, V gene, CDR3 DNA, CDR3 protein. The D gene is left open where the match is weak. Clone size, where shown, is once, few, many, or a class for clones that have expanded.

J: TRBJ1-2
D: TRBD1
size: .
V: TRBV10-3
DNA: TGTGCCATCAGTGAGTCAAACAGGGGAAGCTATGGCTACACCTTC
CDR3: CAISESNRGSYGYTF

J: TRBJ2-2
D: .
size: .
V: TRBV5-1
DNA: TGCGCCAGCAGCATGGGCCCACAAAGCGGGGAGCTGTTTTTT
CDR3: CASSMGPQSGELFF

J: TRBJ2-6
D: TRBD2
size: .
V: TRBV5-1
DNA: TGCGCCAGCAGCCGCGGACTAGCGGGGATCTCTGGGGCCAACGTCCTGACTTTC
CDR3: CASSRGLAGISGANVLTF

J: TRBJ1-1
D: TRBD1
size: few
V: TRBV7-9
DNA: TGTGCCAGCAGCTTCGACAGGGGGGTTGGTGAAGCTTTCTTT
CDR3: CASSFDRGVGEAFF

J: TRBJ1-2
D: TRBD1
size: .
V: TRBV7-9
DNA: TGTGCCAGCAGCTTCGGGGACAGGGTTAGTGGCTACACCTTC
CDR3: CASSFGDRVSGYTF

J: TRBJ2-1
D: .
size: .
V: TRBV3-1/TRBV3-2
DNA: TGTGCCAGCAGCCCGCGGCGCGATTCCTACAATGAGCAGTTCTTC
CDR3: CASSPRRDSYNEQFF

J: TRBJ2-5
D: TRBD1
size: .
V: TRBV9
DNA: TGTGCCAGCAGCCACTCCGGGACAGGGCCCACTCTGACTCAAGAGACCCAGTACTTC
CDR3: CASSHSGTGPTLTQETQYF

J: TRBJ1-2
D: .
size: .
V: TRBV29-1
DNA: TGCAGCGTCACGGCGGGGGATGGCTACACCTTC
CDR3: CSVTAGDGYTF

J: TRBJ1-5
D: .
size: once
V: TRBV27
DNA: TGTGCCAGCAGTTTTGCGGGAGCTCAGCCCCAGCATTTT
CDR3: CASSFAGAQPQHF

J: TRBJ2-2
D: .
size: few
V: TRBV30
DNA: TGTGCCTGGAGTTCCACAGGGAACGGGGAGCTGTTTTTT
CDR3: CAWSSTGNGELFF

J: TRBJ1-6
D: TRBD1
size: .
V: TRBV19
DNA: TGTGCCAGTAGTATACCGGGACAGGGGCCCTCACCCCTCCACTTT
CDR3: CASSIPGQGPSPLHF

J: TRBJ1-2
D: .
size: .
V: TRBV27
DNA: TGTGCCAGCAGTTTACTGACAGCTTCTCTCCCTAGTGGCTACACCTTC
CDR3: CASSLLTASLPSGYTF

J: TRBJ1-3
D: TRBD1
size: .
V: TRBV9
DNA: TGTGCCAGCAGCGGAGTGGGACAGGGGAGAGGAAACACCATATATTTT
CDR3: CASSGVGQGRGNTIYF

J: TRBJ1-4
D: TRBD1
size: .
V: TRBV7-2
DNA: TGTGCCAGCAGCTCAGGACAGGGGGCGAAAAAAAAACTGTTTTTT
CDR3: CASSSGQGAKKKLFF

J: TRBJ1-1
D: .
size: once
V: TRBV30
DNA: TGTGCCTGGAGACCTACTACCAGGGGACGAGCCACTGAAGCTTTCTTT
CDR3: CAWRPTTRGRATEAFF

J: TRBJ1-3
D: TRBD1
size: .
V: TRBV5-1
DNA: TGCGCCAGCAGCTGGGAACGTTTGACAGGGGATGGAGGAAACACCATATATTTT
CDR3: CASSWERLTGDGGNTIYF

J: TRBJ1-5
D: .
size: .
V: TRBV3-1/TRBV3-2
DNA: TGTGCCAGCAGCCAAGATCTCGATCAGCCCCAGCATTTT
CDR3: CASSQDLDQPQHF

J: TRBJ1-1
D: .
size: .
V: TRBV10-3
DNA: TGTGCCATCAGTGAAAGTCCTAACGGGAACACTGAAGCTTTCTTT
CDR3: CAISESPNGNTEAFF

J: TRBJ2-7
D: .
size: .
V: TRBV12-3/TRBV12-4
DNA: TGTGCCAGCACCCGGACAGTTCGGGACGAGCAGTACTTC
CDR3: CASTRTVRDEQYF

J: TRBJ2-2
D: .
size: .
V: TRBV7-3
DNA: TGTGCCAGCAGCTTAAGCAGAACCGGGGAGCTGTTTTTT
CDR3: CASSLSRTGELFF

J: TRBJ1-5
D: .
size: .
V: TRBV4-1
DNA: TGCGCCAGCAGCCAAGGGGGGCTAAGGGATCAGCCCCAGCATTTT
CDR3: CASSQGGLRDQPQHF

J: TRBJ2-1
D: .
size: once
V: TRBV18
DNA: TGTGCCAGCTCACCATCTGAGAACAATGAGCAGTTCTTC
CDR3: CASSPSENNEQFF

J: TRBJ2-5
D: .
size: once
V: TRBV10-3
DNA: TGTGCCATCAGTGACTCGGGAAGTCTGGGAGAGACCCAGTACTTC
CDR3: CAISDSGSLGETQYF

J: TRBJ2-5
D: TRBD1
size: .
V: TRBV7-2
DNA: TGTGCCAGCAGCTTAGATAGAAACACAGGGGCCCAGTACTTC
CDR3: CASSLDRNTGAQYF

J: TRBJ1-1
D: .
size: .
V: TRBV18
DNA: TGTGCCAGCTCACCGGGACGGGAGGCTACTGAAGCTTTCTTT
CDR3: CASSPGREATEAFF

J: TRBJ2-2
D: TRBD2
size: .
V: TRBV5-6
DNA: TGTGCCAGCAGCTTGGAACTAGCGGGGGGGCGCGACACCGGGGAGCTGTTTTTT
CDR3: CASSLELAGGRDTGELFF

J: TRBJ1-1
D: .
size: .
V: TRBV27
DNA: TGTGCCAGCAGTCCCCCGGGCACTGAAGCTTTCTTT
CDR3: CASSPPGTEAFF

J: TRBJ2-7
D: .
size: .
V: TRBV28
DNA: TGTGCCAGTAGCCGGGGTAGTTCACTCTGGTTGGAGAGCTCCTACGAGCAGTACTTC
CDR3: CASSRGSSLWLESSYEQYF

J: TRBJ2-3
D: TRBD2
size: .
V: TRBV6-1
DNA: TGTGCCAGCAGTGAAGGACTAGCGGGGGGCACAGATACGCAGTATTTT
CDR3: CASSEGLAGGTDTQYF

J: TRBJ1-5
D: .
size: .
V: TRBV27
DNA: TGTGCCAGTACTTGGTCCAGGAGGGGTCAGCCCCAGCATTTT
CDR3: CASTWSRRGQPQHF

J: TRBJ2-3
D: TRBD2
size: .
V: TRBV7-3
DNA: TGTGCCAGCAGCCCCAATAGCGGGGGGGCCGGAGATACGCAGTATTTT
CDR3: CASSPNSGGAGDTQYF

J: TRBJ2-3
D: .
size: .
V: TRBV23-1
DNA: TGCGCCAGCAGTCAATTGGTTAGTTTGCCTTCGGATACGCAGTATTTT
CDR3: CASSQLVSLPSDTQYF

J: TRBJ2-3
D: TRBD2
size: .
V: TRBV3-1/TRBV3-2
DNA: TGTGCCAGCAGCCCCACGGGAGGGGGGGGCCGGGATACGCAGTATTTT
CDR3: CASSPTGGGGRDTQYF

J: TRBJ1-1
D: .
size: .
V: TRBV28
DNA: TGTGCCAGCAGCCTAGGGGGGGGTCGGTTCTCTGAAGCTTTCTTT
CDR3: CASSLGGGRFSEAFF

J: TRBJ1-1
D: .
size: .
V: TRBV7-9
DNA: TGTGCCAGCAGCTTAGGTCCTCGACAGATAGAAGCTTTCTTT
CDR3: CASSLGPRQIEAFF